This T cell receptor beta chain was recovered during a study of blood T cells in healthy people across ages. A second PCR of about 6 to 11 cycles used a sample-barcoded 5' primer and a J-beta primer mix. Each CDR3 protein is one row after TCRdb ran MiXCR on the 5' RACE reads. Here the sample spans approximately 770,000 distinct CDR3 sequences, 55% to 75% being singletons. Trimming took 1 base from V and 8 from J, leaving 12 bases between them. This CDR3 has 14 amino acids. Per germline, CDR1 SEHNR and CDR2 FQNEAQ (reference sequence). V and J are TRBV7-9 and TRBJ2-1, with a weak D call TRBD2 (6 bases). The TCR originated in a man younger than 45 in good health. The sequencing sample was made of blood. This CDR3 is CASSLGSGLYEQFF. The CDR3 DNA sequence: TGTGCCAGCAGCTTAGGGAGCGGGTTGTATGAGCAGTTCTTC.